Detailed here is one TCR beta chain. What it binds is unknown. The PCR was carried out with 60 Vbeta primers and 13 Jbeta primers. The assay was immunoSEQ multiplex PCR, and TCRdb's table has in-frame clones only and misses some. There are some 120,000 clones in the sample; about 78% occur only once, and 1.2% lies in the top ten. This specimen comes from a study of cytomegalovirus exposure and HLA in healthy donors. Study-level background: Among 150 million to 200 million T cells, an earlier analysis found 117 million unique TCR beta sequences. Inside one of the first data releases sat around 77 million unique TCRs taken from HLA-typed donors.

With 10 bases clipped from V and 7 bases from J, the junction kept 12 bases outside the gene matches. CDR3 length: 15 amino acids. Germline CDR1 and CDR2: MNHNS and SASEGT. The study, taken as a whole, reports: Trimming of TCR beta V- and J-genes showed a link, identified in a later analysis, to a missense DCLRE1C variant. About 87% or about 30% of the time was how often most TCR beta V segments were productive, according to an earlier analysis.

The source of this sequence is a female donor in good health and CMV-seronegative. This chain links TRBV6-1 with TRBJ2-2, with 10 bases that match TRBD2. The sequenced sample was PBMCs. The CDR3 nucleotides are TGTGCCACCAAGGAGCTAGCGGGGGTAGGCGGGGAGCTGTTTTTT. It translates to CATKELAGVGGELFF.